This T cell receptor beta chain stems from a study of CD8 T cells in ankylosing spondylitis listed by TCRdb under 2017. About the investigation overall: To find TCR variants linked to disease, the study profiled T cell receptor beta repertoires in ankylosing spondylitis patients and healthy donors. The full study cohort was made up of 25 to 30 ankylosing spondylitis patients and roughly 100 healthy donors. Peripheral blood samples were taken, and synovial fluid was additionally collected from ankylosing spondylitis patients. Study-wide findings and limitations: Some motif variants were previously reported in synovial fluid and blood of reactive arthritis patients, suggesting common disease-initiation mechanisms. Significant enrichment of the disease-linked clones was reported in matched synovial fluid samples from ankylosing spondylitis patients. Blood from ankylosing spondylitis patients appeared to be characterized by a TCR beta motif made up of seven or eight highly homologous amino acid variants. A CD8+ phenotype was shown by the disease-linked clones, which were found at relatively low frequencies in peripheral blood.

V trim: 6 bases; J trim: 1 base; unmatched bases: 11. CDR1 and CDR2 were assigned from the germline V gene (reference sequence) as LNHNV and YYDKDF. The CDR3 measures 18 amino acids from cysteine to phenylalanine. This entry keeps only the CDR3 DNA: 54 bases, framed from base 1. The reads were generated on an Illumina HiSeq 2500. Quantitative 5'-RACE with molecular barcodes was used to prepare TCR beta libraries. Turning to the authors' computational methods: A new computational method, built on a probabilistic model of VDJ rearrangement, was used to identify disease-linked TCR variants. TCRdb trimmed the raw reads at Q25, called clones with MiXCR and kept productive beta chains. One record per CDR3 amino acid sequence lists the most common genes and DNA. V and J calls and clone size were set by TCRdb, not the authors. Present in this sample are 200,000 to 250,000 distinct CDR3 sequences, 18% of which were seen just once. 40% to 50% of the sample lies in the top ten.

Concerning this clonotype itself: Its antigen remains unidentified. No much larger clonotype is one base removed from it; base qualities were not supplied.

Sequenced material: blood, either unsorted or a sorted T cell fraction (not recorded which). Recombination joined TRBV15 with TRBJ2-7, and 14 junctional nucleotides match TRBD2. The sequence came from a male donor with ankylosing spondylitis. The CDR3 reads as follows: CATSAGGLAGVNSYEQYF. The sequenced DNA is TGTGCCACCAGTGCCGGGGGACTAGCGGGAGTCAATTCCTACGAGCAGTACTTC.